One T cell receptor (beta chain) is described in this entry. CDR1 and CDR2 from the germline V gene are LGHNA and YSLEER. V was clipped by 1 base and J by 5 bases, with 6 bases between them. This CDR3 has 13 amino acids. The authors obtained approximately 2.2 micrograms of genomic DNA from cryopreserved PBMCs for TCR beta libraries. The record originates from a study of cytotoxic CD8 clonotypes in ibrutinib-treated CLL. Across the whole study: Once treatment had gone on for a median of around 13 months, range 6 to 36, response samples were drawn.

The protocol was immunoSEQ multiplex PCR, while the TCRdb copy is restricted to in-frame clones and leaves out a portion. The sample records 150,000 to 200,000 clones, approximately 77% being singletons. The sequence was collected from a human donor with chronic lymphocytic leukemia. The chain is built from TRBV4-3 and TRBJ1-5; D ambiguous. The sequencing used PBMCs, collected after 12 months of ibrutinib treatment. Here the CDR3 reads CASSQGLYQPQHF. CDR3 sequence (DNA): TGCGCCAGCAGCCAAGGCCTATATCAGCCCCAGCATTTT.